This T cell receptor beta chain was sequenced for a study of shared clonotypes between healthy human individuals. Concerning this clone: Antigen: not known.

The method was immunoSEQ multiplex PCR; TCRdb's version includes in-frame clones alone and lacks a portion of them. The table has about 2,200,000 clones, about 93% seen once. CD45RO-negative cells were positively selected for CCR7, leaving out terminally differentiated effector memory CD45RA+ cells. Donors comprised healthy HIV-negative adults lacking recent acute infections or vaccinations. This CDR3 comprises 14 residues. Germline assignment: CDR1 MNHEY and CDR2 SVGAGI. Trimming removed 2 bases from V and 8 bases from J; junction bases left unmatched: 3. Findings and limits, study-wide: Clonotype sharing across several donors was observed for 4.5% to 6.5% of naive CD4 clonotypes. Compared with clonotypes that all four donors shared, non-shared clonotypes had lower generation probabilities. The study generally estimated greater richness for naive than memory subsets.

Material for sequencing was naive CD8+ T cells from PBMCs. The chain is built from TRBV6-5 and TRBJ1-4; 9 bases are a match to TRBD1. The receptor comes from a man aged 18 to 29 in good health. Some clones in this sample may be carry-over from other donors' samples. CDR3 nucleotides: TGTGCCAGCAGTTACGACAGGGGGGGGGAAAAACTGTTTTTT. It yields the protein CASSYDRGGEKLFF.